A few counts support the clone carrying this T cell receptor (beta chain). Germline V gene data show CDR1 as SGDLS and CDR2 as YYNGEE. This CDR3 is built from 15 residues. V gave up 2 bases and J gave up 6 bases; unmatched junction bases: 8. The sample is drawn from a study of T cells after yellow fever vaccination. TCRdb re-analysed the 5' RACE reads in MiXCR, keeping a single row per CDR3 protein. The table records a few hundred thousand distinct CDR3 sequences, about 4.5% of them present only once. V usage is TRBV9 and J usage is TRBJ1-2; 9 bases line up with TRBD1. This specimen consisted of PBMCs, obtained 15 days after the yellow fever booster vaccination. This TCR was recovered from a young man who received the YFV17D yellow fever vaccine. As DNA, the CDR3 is TGTGCCAGCAGCGTCGAAACAGGGGGCCGTAATGGCTACACCTTC. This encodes CASSVETGGRNGYTF.